The 22 T cell receptor beta chains given below trace back to one sample, sequenced in a study of T cell repertoires in cytomegalovirus infection. TCRdb reprocessed the reads via MiXCR and lists one record per CDR3 protein. The data hold about 920,000 distinct CDR3 sequences, with 25% to 40% observed a single time. These receptors lack a known antigen. The sequenced sample was cultured CD8+ T cells from PBMCs, obtained from culture after CMV antigen stimulation. Receptors originate from a human donor in good health (CMV status not recorded). Some clones in this sample may be carry-over from other donors' samples.

This clonotype was recorded a few times. The V gene is TRBV4-1, the J gene TRBJ2-3, with D perhaps given as TRBD1 or TRBD2 (6 bases each). V was pared by 0 bases and J by 3 bases, with 13 bases between. CDR3 size: 16 residues. Germline V CDR1 and CDR2: MGHRA, YSYEKL. DNA for the CDR3: TGCGCCAGCAGCCAAGAGTATCAGGGGAGGACAGATACGCAGTATTTT. Translation gives CASSQEYQGRTDTQYF.

V is TRBV12-3 or TRBV12-4 and J is TRBJ2-1; D uncertain. This CDR3 contains 15 residues. The V end was cut by 6 bases, the J end by 0 bases, with 12 bases between. The DNA of the CDR3 is TGTGCCAGCAGCCCTGACCCGAGCTCCTACAATGAGCAGTTCTTC. Protein product: CASSPDPSSYNEQFF.

This clonotype was seen just once. The chain couples TRBV20-1 to TRBJ2-1; 8 nucleotides match TRBD2. The CDR3 has 16 residues. V trimming: 7 bases; J trimming: 4 bases; junction bases outside the gene matches: 15. The V gene's germline CDR1 is DFQATT and CDR2 SNEGSKA (reference sequence). CDR3 region: CSVSERGKSRYNEQFF. The DNA for the CDR3 is TGCAGTGTCAGCGAGCGGGGGAAGAGTAGATACAATGAGCAGTTCTTC.

This clonotype was detected many times. V and J are TRBV7-6 and TRBJ2-3; D uncertain. Germline-derived CDR1 and CDR2 are SGHVS and FNYEAQ. The CDR3 sequence is 14 residues long. Trimming shortened V by 3 bases and J by 2 bases, and 9 bases separated the two germline ends. The CDR3 loop is CASSLEWSTDTQYF. The CDR3 DNA reads as TGTGCCAGCAGCTTGGAGTGGTCCACAGATACGCAGTATTTT.

The chain combines TRBV7-2 with TRBJ2-5, with 7 positions matching TRBD2. This CDR3 contains 14 residues. The J segment lost 3 bases and the V segment lost 5 bases, leaving 6 bases of the junction unmatched. The germline gives CDR1 SGHTA, CDR2 FQGNSA. CDR3 protein: CASSEGLLKETQYF. In DNA, the CDR3 is TGTGCCAGCAGCGAGGGACTACTAAAAGAGACCCAGTACTTC.

The chain is built from TRBV9 and TRBJ2-5; perhaps TRBD2 as D (5 bases). The length of the CDR3 is 13 residues. V lost 0 bases and J lost 5, with 8 bases in between. Germline V gene lookup returns CDR1 SGDLS and CDR2 YYNGEE. This chain's CDR3 is CASSVVGGETQYF. The CDR3 coding sequence is TGTGCCAGCAGCGTAGTGGGCGGGGAGACCCAGTACTTC.

V and J are TRBV5-3 and TRBJ2-1; 11 bases match TRBD2. TRBV5-3 is known as an ORF, though its function is uncertain. The junction had 12 bases not matched to a gene; V was cut back by 8 bases and J by 5 bases. The CDR3 is 16 residues long. The CDR3 here is CASSPSGLAVDNEQFF. The CDR3 region has the DNA TGTGCCAGCAGCCCATCGGGACTAGCGGTGGACAATGAGCAGTTCTTC.

This clonotype was observed a handful of times. The rearrangement links TRBV2 to TRBJ2-7; D unresolved. Germline assignment: CDR1 SNHLY and CDR2 FYNNEI. With 8 bases removed from V and 3 bases from J, the gap between germline ends came to 17 bases. CDR3 length: 14 amino acids. CDR3 bases: TGTGCCAGCCCATTAGGGAACGGAAACTACGAGCAGTACGTC. Its protein product is CASPLGNGNYEQYV.

Turning to this clonotype: This clone may be a read error of a much larger clone one base away. This sequence joins TRBV11-1 and TRBJ1-1, with D hard to call. Germline assignment: CDR1 SGHAT and CDR2 FQDESV (reference sequence). The CDR3 length is 14 residues. The CDR3 region has the DNA TGTGCCTGCAGCTTATGGACTCAGAACACTGAAGCTTTCTTT. As protein: CACSLWTQNTEAFF.

The V and J genes are TRBV5-4 and TRBJ2-1; D remains unclear. CDR3 length: 15 residues. Germline values: CDR1 SGHNT, CDR2 YYREEE (reference sequence). V was shortened by 0 bases and J by 10 bases, with 17 bases between the two germline ends. Written as DNA, the CDR3 is TGTGCCAGCAGCTTGGAGGGTCTGCGGTCTCAGGAGCAGTTCTTC. It is translated as CASSLEGLRSQEQFF.

Ten or more counts support this clonotype. The chain combines TRBV7-8 with TRBJ1-1; D uncertain. Deletions cut 4 bases from V and 1 base from J, with 10 bases between. The CDR3 loop spans 14 amino acids. CDR1 and CDR2 from the germline V gene are SGHVS and FQNEAQ. The CDR3 region has the DNA TGTGCCAGCAGCTCTAGGAACACGAACACTGAAGCTTTCTTT. Encoded protein: CASSSRNTNTEAFF.

The rearrangement links TRBV7-6 to TRBJ2-1; 7 nucleotides match TRBD2. J lost 2 bases, V lost 1 base, and 5 bases had no gene match. The CDR3 is 16 residues long. Germline-derived CDR1 and CDR2 are SGHVS and FNYEAQ. In nucleotides, the CDR3 is TGTGCCAGCAGCTTAGGTTCGCGGGGGACCTACAATGAGCAGTTCTTC. It translates to CASSLGSRGTYNEQFF.

This clonotype turned up a few times. CDR3 residues: CASRARGNTGELFF. CDR3 sequence (DNA): TGTGCCAGCAGAGCCAGGGGGAACACCGGGGAGCTGTTTTTT. The rearrangement joins TRBV6-5 to TRBJ2-2; maybe TRBD1 (6 bases). Germline assignment: CDR1 MNHEY and CDR2 SVGAGI. There are 14 residues in the CDR3. V dropped 6 bases and J dropped 1 base, with 9 bases sitting between them.

The V gene is TRBV7-8, the J gene TRBJ1-1; 8 bases map to TRBD1. With 1 base clipped from V and 3 bases from J, the junction kept 1 base outside the gene matches. The CDR3 is 14 amino acids. CDR1 is SGHVS and CDR2 is FQNEAQ in the germline V gene. CDR3 DNA sequence: TGTGCCAGCAGCTTAGTGGACAGGGACACTGAAGCTTTCTTT. This codes for CASSLVDRDTEAFF.

This chain connects TRBV6-6 to TRBJ2-3, with D possibly TRBD2 on 6 matching bases. Trimming removed 6 bases at V and 0 bases at J, with 22 bases between. There are 18 residues in the CDR3. Germline assignment: CDR1 MNHNY and CDR2 SVGAGI (reference sequence). The DNA of the CDR3 is TGTGCCAGCAGGCCAGCCAGCAAGGGCGGGACTAGCACAGATACGCAGTATTTT. This sequence encodes CASRPASKGGTSTDTQYF.

With respect to this clonotype: The junction departs from the called germline gene at one end, perhaps through a read error. This chain connects TRBV7-7 to TRBJ2-5; possible D gene TRBD2, 7 bases. Germline loops: CDR1 SSHAT, CDR2 FNYEAQ (reference sequence). The CDR3 runs 16 residues. CDR3 region: CASSLLGGVVQETQYF. Written as DNA, the CDR3 is TGTGCTAGCAGCTTATTAGGGGGGGTAGTGCAAGAGACCCAGTACTTC.

The rearrangement uses TRBV2 and TRBJ1-5; weak D call: TRBD1 (5 bases). The germline gives CDR1 SNHLY, CDR2 FYNNEI. V was clipped by 10 bases and J by 3 bases, with 13 bases between them. CDR3 length: 13 residues. CDR3 sequence reads: CAITGAPNQPQHF. CDR3 coding DNA: TGTGCCATTACTGGGGCTCCCAATCAGCCCCAGCATTTT.

Concerning this clonotype itself: Sequence at one end of the junction differs from germline and may be a read error. The rearrangement uses TRBV6-6 and TRBJ1-2; 10 positions match TRBD1. This CDR3 region has 14 residues. CDR1 is MNHNY, CDR2 SVGAGI, per germline (reference sequence). CDR3 in DNA: TGTGCCAGCAGCAGGACAGGGGGAGTGTATGGCTACGCCTTC. It is translated as CASSRTGGVYGYAF.

The V gene is TRBV7-8, the J gene TRBJ2-2; D remains ambiguous. V shed 0 bases and J shed 0 bases, with 8 bases lying between them. There are 16 residues in the CDR3. The germline gives CDR1 SGHVS, CDR2 FQNEAQ. DNA of the CDR3: TGTGCCAGCAGCTTAGCGGCCAGGACGAACACCGGGGAGCTGTTTTTT. Encoded protein: CASSLAARTNTGELFF.

The rearrangement links TRBV28 to TRBJ1-1; D not resolved. Trimming removed 6 bases from V and 11 bases from J, with 13 bases in between. In germline, CDR1 is MDHEN, CDR2 SYDVKM. This CDR3 region has 11 residues. The DNA of the CDR3 is TGTGCCAGCAGCCCCGGTCCCTGGGCTTTCTTT. It is translated as CASSPGPWAFF. Full variable domain (outside the CDR3, taken from reference TRBV28 and TRBJ1-1): DVKVTQSSRYLVKRTGEKVFLECVQDMDHENMFWYRQDPGLGLRLIYFSYDVKMKEKGDIPEGYSVSREKKERFSLILESASTNQTSMYLCASSPGPWAFFGQGTRLTVV.

Ten or more counts support this clonotype. The chain has TRBV6-5 and TRBJ2-5; 7 bases align to TRBD2. The CDR3 length is 14 residues. Losses at the gene ends were 3 bases for V and 2 bases for J; bases not matched to a gene: 3. Germline loops: CDR1 MNHEY, CDR2 SVGAGI. The CDR3 nucleotides read TGTGCCAGCAGTTATCAAGCGGGGCAAGAGACCCAGTACTTC. Its protein product is CASSYQAGQETQYF.

In its sample, this clonotype was seen a few times. This chain uses TRBV7-9 with TRBJ1-1; D not resolved. Germline V CDR1 and CDR2: SEHNR, FQNEAQ (reference sequence). This CDR3 has 15 residues. V was cut by 4 bases and J by 5 bases, with 17 bases left in between. The CDR3 DNA reads as TGTGCCAGCAGCTCGACTGAAAGGGCGGTGACTGAAGCTTTCTTT. This codes for CASSSTERAVTEAFF.